This TCR beta chain originates from a study of regulatory T cells in long-lasting Graves disease. Overall study findings and caveats: Favored usage of TRBV28, TRBJ1-2 and TRBJ2-5 was recorded in persistent disease.

Time point described: newly diagnosed GD, antithyroid drugs for less than 3 months. Making the TCR library involved RNA that had been extracted from PBMCs. This clonotype came up a few times. The antigen remains undetermined. According to the study, TCR beta libraries were built with iRepertoire HTBI primers and CDR3-region Arm-PCR. Using its own MiXCR run on the multiplex PCR reads, TCRdb lists one record per CDR3 protein. This sample has 520,000 or so distinct CDR3 sequences; around 12% occur once, and the top ten carry almost 9%. The germline V gene has CDR1 SGHAT and CDR2 FQNNGV. V lost 5 bases and J lost 0, with 11 bases in between. The CDR3 consists of 14 residues. This same sample was also taken into another study, of T cells in Graves' hyperthyroidism and ophthalmopathy. According to that study: Exclusion of patients followed from uncontrolled infection, other autoimmune disease, pregnancy or lactation. For ophthalmopathy, model prediction preceded onset by a median roughly 5.9 months.

This TCR derives from a woman in her twenties or thirties with Graves disease. The chain recombines TRBV11-2 with TRBJ2-7, with D hard to call. Sample: peripheral blood mononuclear cells (PBMCs), taken at new diagnosis, from a patient treated with antithyroid drugs. CDR3 coding DNA: TGTGCCAGCAGCCAAGATAGCAGCTCCTACGAGCAGTACTTC. Its translation: CASSQDSSSYEQYF.